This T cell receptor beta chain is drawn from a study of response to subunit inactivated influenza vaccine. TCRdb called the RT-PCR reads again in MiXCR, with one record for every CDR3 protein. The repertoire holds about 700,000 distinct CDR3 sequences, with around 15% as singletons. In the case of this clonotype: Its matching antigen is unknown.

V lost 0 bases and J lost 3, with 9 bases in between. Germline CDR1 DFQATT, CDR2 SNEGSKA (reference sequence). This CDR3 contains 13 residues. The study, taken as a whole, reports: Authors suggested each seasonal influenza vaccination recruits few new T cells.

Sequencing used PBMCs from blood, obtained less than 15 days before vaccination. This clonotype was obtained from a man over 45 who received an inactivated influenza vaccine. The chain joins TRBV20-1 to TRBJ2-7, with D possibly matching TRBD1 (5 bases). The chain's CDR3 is CSAREGPGYEQYF. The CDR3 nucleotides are TGCAGTGCTAGAGAGGGGCCAGGCTACGAGCAGTACTTC.